The clone carrying this T cell receptor beta chain was seen repeatedly, ten times or more. The target antigen is unknown. Time point indicated: newly diagnosed GD, antithyroid drugs for less than 3 months. The TCR library was prepared using RNA isolated from PBMCs. This sample is drawn from a study of regulatory T cells in long-lasting Graves disease. About the study: Patients with new Graves' disease had used antithyroid drugs below 3 months. Study-wide results and limits: Persistent cases favored TRBV28, TRBJ1-2 and TRBJ2-5.

With V trimmed by 4 bases and J by 1 base, 7 bases remained unmatched. The CDR3 totals 16 residues. Germline V gene data show CDR1 as SGHNT and CDR2 as YENEEA. For TCR beta, libraries came from iRepertoire HTBI primers and Arm-PCR of CDR3 regions. In TCRdb, the multiplex PCR reads were re-called with MiXCR into one record per CDR3 protein. Of roughly 610,000 distinct CDR3 sequences listed, 16% are singletons. This sample was also put to use in a study of T cells in Graves' hyperthyroidism and ophthalmopathy.

This TCR came from a woman in her twenties or thirties with Graves disease. The gene calls are TRBV11-3 and TRBJ2-5; 9 nucleotides agree with TRBD2. This specimen consisted of peripheral blood mononuclear cells (PBMCs), obtained at new diagnosis, from a patient treated with antithyroid drugs. CDR3 DNA sequence: TGTGCCAGCAGCTCTGACGCACTAGCGGGCCAAGAGACCCAGTACTTC. Protein sequence: CASSSDALAGQETQYF.